The clone carrying this T cell receptor (beta chain) turned up a few times. This sample was included in a study of T cell repertoires in aging, cancer and after chemotherapy. Study-wide context: Six age groups, ranging from 30 or younger to 70 or older, included the donors.

Multiplex touch-down PCR with TRB-A/B primers amplified rearranged V-D-J TRB sequences. MiXCR, run by TCRdb on the multiplex PCR reads, gives a single entry per CDR3 protein. The data contain over 10,000 distinct CDR3 sequences, around 20% of them singletons. Deletions cut 1 base from V and 0 bases from J, with 5 bases between. The CDR3 length is 14 residues. TCR beta rearrangements were amplified from peripheral blood genomic DNA. The sequencing sample was made of blood. The genes are TRBV12-3 or TRBV12-4 and TRBJ2-3; TRBD2 is a possible D gene (5 bases). The TCR was taken from a human donor in good health. DNA of the CDR3: TGTGCCAGCAGTTTAGGCGGGAGCACAGATACGCAGTATTTT. The encoded protein is CASSLGGSTDTQYF.